This T cell receptor (beta chain) is drawn from a study of blood T cell repertoires in COVID-19. The germline CDR1 and CDR2 sequences are SQVTM and ANQGSEA. Trimming pared 3 bases from V and 1 base from J, leaving 9 bases between. The CDR3 is 13 amino acids. Produced via immunoSEQ multiplex PCR; TCRdb's table is partial and in-frame only. This sample has roughly 240,000 clones; 86% occur once, and the top ten carry 5% to 7%. Seattle patients were enrolled during active infection and followed longitudinally. This receptor was identified in a woman older than 75 with COVID-19, enrolled during active disease. This chain connects TRBV29-1 to TRBJ1-1; D is perhaps TRBD1 (6 bases). What was sequenced was peripheral blood. The CDR3 DNA follows: TGCAGCGTTGAGGCCAGGGGGAACACTGAAGCTTTCTTT. Amino acids: CSVEARGNTEAFF.